Sequencing of this TCR beta chain was carried out in a study of T cell responses to AZD1222 COVID-19 vaccine (TCRdb year 2021). With respect to the entire study: Because spike-specific TCR depth and breadth did not differ between the two schedules, AZD1222 recipients who got a second dose at roughly 4 weeks were pooled with those who got a second dose at roughly 12 weeks. TCR sequencing covered over 230 trial participants: some 210 given two doses of AZD1222 and about 26 given two doses of MenACWY control vaccine. Trial participants were enrolled by age into 18-55, 56-69 and 70-plus year subgroups, with approximately 150, 28 and 58 TCR-sequenced participants respectively.

This sample's time point label indicates: baseline before first vaccination. The vaccinee samples were drawn from two UK trials, COV001 and COV002, one of which was a single-blind randomized controlled phase 2/3 trial testing AZD1222 (ChAdOx1 nCoV-19) in healthy adults. For TCRbeta chain sequencing, PBMC samples from trial participants were taken at day 0 and at day 28 after the second dose. On the study overall, not on this receptor specifically: Because no samples from the day 14 peak response were available, repertoires could be characterized only after the peak T cell response. After two AZD1222 doses, spike-specific TCR breadth and depth were significantly higher than at day 0 and than in MenACWY recipients. Reportedly, close to half of the unique spike-specific TCRs recognized epitopes lying outside the regions that are mutated in the B.1.351 and B.1.1.7 variants. Participants were mostly white British and included more females than males, and it was suggested by the authors that clonal diversity may have been underestimated. The 56-69-year group was small, and its depth increase did not reach significance, likely because of low power. The whole spike protein was spanned by vaccine-associated CD4 TCRs, and dominant responses were seen in regions 160-218 and 743-854. Conclusions about previously exposed vaccinees are limited, since just five or six AZD1222 recipients were seropositive for SARS-CoV-2 at baseline.

The CDR3 regions of human TCRbeta chains were analyzed by immunosequencing. The authors processed their data as follows. TCRs in the repertoires were compared against a reference library of SARS-CoV-2-specific TCRs that had been generated with the MIRA antigen-specificity platform. Breadth was defined as the fraction of unique TCRs that were SARS-CoV-2-associated. Depth was defined as the fraction of total T cells that were SARS-CoV-2-associated. Using the MIRA data, each spike-specific TCR was assigned both to the spike region to which the TCR was reactive and to a CD4 or CD8 class. Log10-transformed breadth and depth values were compared by one-way ANOVA with Sidak's multiple comparisons tests. The clones in this table, taken by TCRdb from immuneACCESS, are in-frame only. Not every clone is retained; where verified, under half of the shortfall comes from an unresolved V gene, and the cause of the rest is unknown. V and J calls and clone size are given by that table; D and trimming were obtained from the DNA. The sample table lists some 120,000 clones, approximately 90% of them with a count of one. The ten largest clones add up to roughly 7% of the sample.

In its sample, this clone was seen once. Its binding antigen is unknown. Base qualities are not recorded, but no much larger clone differs from it by a single base. CDR1 and CDR2, looked up from the germline V gene, are SQVTM and ANQGSEA. Relative to germline, V is 7 bases shorter and J is 7 bases shorter, with 11 bases between their ends. The CDR3 spans 11 residues, from the cysteine through the phenylalanine. Here the CDR3 DNA is all that survives: 33 bases in frame from base 1. This TCR was sampled from an adult in good health. The chain uses TRBV29-1 and TRBJ2-1; the D region is possibly TRBD1 or TRBD2, each matching across 5 bases. The specimen was peripheral blood, collected on day 0 of AZD1222 vaccination. In nucleotides, the sequence is TGCAGCGGGGGGAAACTTAATGAGCAGTTCTTC. It is translated as CSGGKLNEQFF.